These 18 T cell receptor beta chains were all obtained from the same sample, sequenced in a study of human T cells and chemical hapten exposure. Total RNA extraction was carried out from unfractionated whole blood. TCRdb processed the 5' RACE reads anew with MiXCR; each CDR3 protein has one entry. The sample has about 140,000 distinct CDR3 sequences, 4.1% seen once; the top ten hold 1.3% to 1.5%. The receptors originated from a female donor in good health.

This clonotype was seen ten or more times. The CDR3 reads CSAPRGGQYDEQFF. The CDR3, as DNA: TGCAGTGCTCCGCGGGGGGGCCAATACGATGAGCAGTTCTTC. V and J are TRBV20-1 and TRBJ2-1; 9 positions agree with TRBD2. Germline CDR1 and CDR2: DFQATT and SNEGSKA (reference sequence). The CDR3 loop spans 14 amino acids. V shed 5 bases and J 8 bases; nucleotides not matched to a gene: 10.

This clonotype was recorded at least ten times. The CDR3 coding sequence is TGTGCCAGCAGGGCCGGAAGCACAGATACGCAGTATTTT. Its protein product is CASRAGSTDTQYF. The rearrangement joins TRBV12-3 or TRBV12-4 to TRBJ2-3; D call uncertain. V was shortened by 6 bases and J by 0 bases, with 7 bases between the two germline ends. The CDR3 is made up of 13 amino acids.

This clonotype showed up many times. CDR3 amino acids: CASSPAGLDSHNEQFF. For the CDR3, the DNA is TGCGCCAGCAGCCCAGCAGGACTAGATTCCCACAATGAGCAGTTCTTC. The chain combines TRBV4-3 with TRBJ2-1, with 7 bases matching TRBD2. The length of the CDR3 is 16 residues. J was trimmed by 5 bases and V by 4 bases; bases with no gene match: 11. Germline V gene sequence: CDR1 LGHNA, CDR2 YSLEER.

With regard to this clonotype: With a much larger clone just one base away, this may be a read error. The chain recombines TRBV5-1 with TRBJ2-3; a weak D match, TRBD2 (5 bases). V dropped 2 bases and J dropped 2 bases, with 12 bases sitting between them. Germline CDR1 SGHRS, CDR2 YFSETQ. The CDR3 consists of 15 residues. The CDR3 loop reads CASSFLRADTDTQYF. The CDR3 coding sequence is TGCGCCAGCAGCTTTCTTCGAGCGGACACAGATACGCAGTATTTT.

Concerning this clonotype: A much larger clone differs from this one at a single base, so this may be a read error. The rearrangement uses TRBV7-2 and TRBJ2-3, with D uncertain. The germline gives CDR1 SGHTA, CDR2 FQGNSA. The CDR3 is 14 residues long. Trimming removed 0 bases at V and 3 bases at J, with 7 bases between. This CDR3 is CASSLALATDTQYF. CDR3 bases: TGTGCCAGCAGCTTAGCTCTGGCTACAGATACGCAGTATTTT.

This clonotype was observed at least ten times. V is TRBV3-1 and J is TRBJ1-2; maybe TRBD1 (6 bases). Between the trimmed V and J ends, which lost 6 bases and 4 bases, there was a span of 15 bases. Per the germline V gene, CDR1 is LGHDT and CDR2 is YNNKEL (reference sequence). This CDR3 contains 14 residues. The CDR3 sequence: CASSPRDIRYGYTF. For the CDR3, the DNA is TGTGCCAGCAGTCCCCGGGACATTCGCTATGGCTACACCTTC.

This sequence joins TRBV20-1 and TRBJ2-7, with 8 bases matching TRBD2. This CDR3 spans 13 amino acids. The trim removed 3 bases at V and 7 bases at J, leaving 8 bases unmatched. Germline CDR1 is DFQATT and CDR2 is SNEGSKA (reference sequence). The chain's CDR3 is CSASIAGLWEQYF. The CDR3 DNA follows: TGCAGTGCTAGTATAGCGGGGCTATGGGAGCAGTACTTC.

This clonotype was counted many times. The chain links TRBV3-1 to TRBJ1-2; D ambiguous. The CDR3 is 14 amino acids. Germline CDR1 LGHDT, CDR2 YNNKEL (reference sequence). With 4 bases removed from V and 4 bases from J, the gap between germline ends came to 13 bases. In nucleotides, the CDR3 is TGTGCCAGCAGCCCTACTCATCTGGGCTATGGCTACACCTTC. Its protein product is CASSPTHLGYGYTF.

This clonotype appeared many times. This chain uses TRBV2 with TRBJ1-1, with no clear D. CDR3 size: 13 residues. Germline V lookup: CDR1 SNHLY, CDR2 FYNNEI. Trimming removed 8 bases at V and 4 bases at J, with 14 bases between. The CDR3 region has the DNA TGTGCCAGCCGATCGGAGGGAGTCACTGAAGCTTTCTTT. Translating it yields CASRSEGVTEAFF.

There are many counts of this clonotype. This chain links TRBV5-4 with TRBJ2-7; D gene unclear. This CDR3 contains 16 residues. Germline V gene lookup returns CDR1 SGHNT and CDR2 YYREEE (reference sequence). V gave up 4 bases and J gave up 5 bases, with 22 bases separating them. The CDR3 loop is CASSRLGGRRLDEQYF. Written as DNA, the CDR3 is TGTGCCAGCAGCCGTCTAGGTGGACGCCGATTGGACGAGCAGTACTTC. Supplemented by reference TRBV5-4 and TRBJ2-7, the full variable domain reads ETGVTQSPTHLIKTRGQQVTLRCSSQSGHNTVSWYQQALGQGPQFIFQYYREEENGRGNFPPRFSGLQFPNYSSELNVNALELDDSALYLCASSRLGGRRLDEQYFGPGTRLTVT.

In this sample, this clonotype turned up once. It may be a read error: a sequence one base away is much more abundant. The chain is built from TRBV5-6 and TRBJ2-6; TRBD2 agrees at 8 bases. CDR3 size: 16 residues. The germline V gene has CDR1 SGHDT and CDR2 YYEEEE. V lost 5 bases and J lost 0; bases outside the gene matches: 4. CDR3 region: CASRRLACSGANVLTF. The DNA for the CDR3 is TGTGCCAGCAGGAGACTAGCGTGCTCTGGGGCCAACGTCCTGACTTTC. Combining the CDR3 with reference TRBV5-6 and TRBJ2-6 gives the whole variable domain DAGVTQSPTHLIKTRGQQVTLRCSPKSGHDTVSWYQQALGQGPQFIFQYYEEEERQRGNFPDRFSGHQFPNYSSELNVNALLLGDSALYLCASRRLACSGANVLTFGAGSRLTVL.

This clonotype has a count of ten or more. This sequence joins TRBV7-6 and TRBJ2-3, with D possibly called TRBD1 or TRBD2 (6 bases each). Germline CDR1 reads SGHVS; CDR2 reads FNYEAQ. This CDR3 is built from 14 residues. V was trimmed by 3 bases and J by 6 bases, leaving 13 bases between them. The CDR3 nucleotides are TGTGCCAGCAGCTTCGGGGGCCCCCCCGATACGCAGTATTTT. Protein sequence: CASSFGGPPDTQYF.

This clonotype was observed a handful of times. The chain combines TRBV5-1 with TRBJ1-6; D remains ambiguous. Germline V gene lookup returns CDR1 SGHRS and CDR2 YFSETQ. Trimming pared 0 bases from V and 14 bases from J, leaving 12 bases between. The CDR3 extends over 13 amino acids. CDR3 loop: CASSLEPRSTLHF. DNA of the CDR3: TGCGCCAGCAGCTTGGAGCCGCGCTCCACCCTCCACTTT.

In this sample, this clonotype turned up many times. This chain links TRBV18 with TRBJ2-2; no clear D. This CDR3 comprises 14 residues. Trimming pared 1 base from V and 1 base from J, leaving 4 bases between. The germline gives CDR1 KGHSH, CDR2 LQKENI. Here the CDR3 reads CASSPLGNTGELFF. Written as DNA, the CDR3 is TGTGCCAGCTCACCACTGGGGAACACCGGGGAGCTGTTTTTT.

This clonotype was observed a handful of times. The chain links TRBV10-3 to TRBJ2-1; D is uncertain. The V end lost 2 bases, the J end lost 5 bases, and 13 bases lay between the germline ends. The V gene's germline CDR1 is ENHRY and CDR2 SYGVKD. The CDR3 extends over 15 amino acids. CDR3 loop: CAISELVPRNNEQFF. The CDR3 DNA is TGTGCCATCAGTGAGCTAGTTCCCAGAAACAATGAGCAGTTCTTC.

This clonotype was seen a handful of times. This chain links TRBV24-1 with TRBJ2-2; D is possibly TRBD1 (6 bases). CDR1 and CDR2 from the germline V gene are KGHDR and SFDVKD. There are 16 residues in the CDR3. The ends were cut back, 1 base at V and 0 bases at J, with 8 bases in the middle. CDR3: CATSDFTGTNTGELFF. For the CDR3, the DNA is TGTGCCACCAGTGATTTCACAGGGACGAACACCGGGGAGCTGTTTTTT.

The chain employs TRBV5-1 and TRBJ2-5, with TRBD1 matching over 7 bases. The CDR3 runs 14 residues. J was trimmed by 4 bases and V by 6 bases; bases with no gene match: 9. Germline CDR1 and CDR2: SGHRS and YFSETQ. CDR3 protein: CASTNRGVGETQYF. In DNA, the CDR3 is TGCGCCAGCACCAACAGGGGTGTGGGAGAGACCCAGTACTTC.

This clonotype showed up many times. CDR3 DNA: TGTGCCAGCAGCCCCGGACAGTACAATGAGCAGTTCTTC. Encoded protein: CASSPGQYNEQFF. The rearrangement uses TRBV11-2 and TRBJ2-1, with a weak D call TRBD1 (6 bases). V was shortened by 5 bases and J by 4 bases, with 9 bases between the two germline ends. CDR1 SGHAT and CDR2 FQNNGV come from the germline V gene. The CDR3 loop spans 13 amino acids.